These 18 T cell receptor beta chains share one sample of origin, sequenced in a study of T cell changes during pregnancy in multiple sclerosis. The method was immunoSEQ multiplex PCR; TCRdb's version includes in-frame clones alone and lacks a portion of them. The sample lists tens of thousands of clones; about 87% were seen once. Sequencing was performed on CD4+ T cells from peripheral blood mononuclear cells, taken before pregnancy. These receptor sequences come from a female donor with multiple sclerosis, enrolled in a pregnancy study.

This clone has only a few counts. CDR3 coding DNA: TGTGCCAGCAGTGAAAGGAGCAGGGTTGAAGGCTACGAGCAGTACTTC. Protein: CASSERSRVEGYEQYF. The rearrangement links TRBV6-1 to TRBJ2-7; D perhaps matches TRBD1 (5 bases). Germline CDR1 is MNHNS and CDR2 is SASEGT. This CDR3 has 16 residues. V dropped 2 bases and J dropped 3 bases, with 17 bases sitting between them.

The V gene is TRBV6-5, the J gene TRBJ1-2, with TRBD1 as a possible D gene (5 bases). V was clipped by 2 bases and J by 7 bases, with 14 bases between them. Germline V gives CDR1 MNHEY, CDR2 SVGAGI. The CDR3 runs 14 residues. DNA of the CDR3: TGTGCCAGCAGTTACCTCACGGGACTGAGTGGCTACACCTTC. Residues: CASSYLTGLSGYTF.

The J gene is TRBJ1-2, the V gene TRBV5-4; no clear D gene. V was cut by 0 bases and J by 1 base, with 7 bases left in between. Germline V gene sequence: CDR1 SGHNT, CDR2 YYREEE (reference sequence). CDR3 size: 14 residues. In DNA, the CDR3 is TGTGCCAGCAGCTTGGCCCCCCATAACTATGGCTACACCTTC. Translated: CASSLAPHNYGYTF.

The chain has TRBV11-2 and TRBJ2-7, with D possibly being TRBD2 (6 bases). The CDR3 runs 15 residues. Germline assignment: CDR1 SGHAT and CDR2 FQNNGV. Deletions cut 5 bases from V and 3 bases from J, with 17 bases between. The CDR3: CASSGAGHGSYEQYF. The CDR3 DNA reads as TGTGCCAGCAGCGGCGCTGGACACGGGAGCTACGAGCAGTACTTC.

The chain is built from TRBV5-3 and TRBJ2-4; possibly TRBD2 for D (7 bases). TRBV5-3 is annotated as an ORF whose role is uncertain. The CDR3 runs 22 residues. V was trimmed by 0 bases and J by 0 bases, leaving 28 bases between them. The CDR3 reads CARSLGGQRGRFPLLAKNIQYF. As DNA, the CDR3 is TGTGCCAGAAGCTTGGGGGGGCAGCGGGGCCGATTTCCTTTATTAGCCAAAAACATTCAGTACTTC.

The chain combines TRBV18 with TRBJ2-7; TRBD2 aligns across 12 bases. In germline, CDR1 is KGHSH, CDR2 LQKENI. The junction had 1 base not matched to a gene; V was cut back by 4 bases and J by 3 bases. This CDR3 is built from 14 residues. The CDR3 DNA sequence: TGTGCCAGCTCACGGACTAGCGGGGACTACGAGCAGTACTTC. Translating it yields CASSRTSGDYEQYF.

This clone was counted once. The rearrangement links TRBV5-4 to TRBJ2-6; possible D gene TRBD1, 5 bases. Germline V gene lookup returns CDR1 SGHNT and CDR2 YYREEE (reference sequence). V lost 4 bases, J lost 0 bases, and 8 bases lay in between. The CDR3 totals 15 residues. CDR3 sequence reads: CASSGAFSGANVLTF. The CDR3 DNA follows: TGTGCCAGCAGCGGGGCCTTCTCTGGGGCCAACGTCCTGACTTTC.

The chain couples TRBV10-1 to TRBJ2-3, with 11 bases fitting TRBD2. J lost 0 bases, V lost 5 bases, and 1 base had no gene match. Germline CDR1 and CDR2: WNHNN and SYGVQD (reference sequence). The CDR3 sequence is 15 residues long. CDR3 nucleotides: TGCGCCAGCAGTTCTAGCGGGGGGAGCACAGATACGCAGTATTTT. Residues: CASSSSGGSTDTQYF.

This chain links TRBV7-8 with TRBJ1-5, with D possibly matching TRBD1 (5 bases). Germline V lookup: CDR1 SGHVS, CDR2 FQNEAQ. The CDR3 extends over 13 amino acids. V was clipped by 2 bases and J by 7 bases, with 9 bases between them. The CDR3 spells CASSLSGIQPQHF. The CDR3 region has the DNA TGTGCCAGCAGCTTATCAGGGATACAGCCCCAGCATTTT.

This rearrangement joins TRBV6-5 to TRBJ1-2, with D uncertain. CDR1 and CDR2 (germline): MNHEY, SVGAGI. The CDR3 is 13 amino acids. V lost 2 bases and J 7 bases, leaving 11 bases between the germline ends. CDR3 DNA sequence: TGTGCCAGCAGTTACCGCCACCCCGGTGGCTACACCTTC. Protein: CASSYRHPGGYTF.

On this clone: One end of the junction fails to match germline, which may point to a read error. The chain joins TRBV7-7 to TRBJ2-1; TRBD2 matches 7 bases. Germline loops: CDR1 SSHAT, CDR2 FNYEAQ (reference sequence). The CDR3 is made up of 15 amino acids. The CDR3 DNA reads TGTGCTAGCAGCGCGAGCGGGGCTGGAGGATATGAGCAGTTCTTC. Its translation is CASSASGAGGYEQFF.

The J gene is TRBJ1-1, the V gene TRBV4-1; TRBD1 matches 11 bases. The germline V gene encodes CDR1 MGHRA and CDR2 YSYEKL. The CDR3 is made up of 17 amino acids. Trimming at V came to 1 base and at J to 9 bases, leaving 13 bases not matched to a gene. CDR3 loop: CASSQAIAAGQGGKAFF. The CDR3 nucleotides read TGCGCCAGCAGCCAAGCTATTGCGGCGGGACAGGGGGGAAAAGCTTTCTTT.

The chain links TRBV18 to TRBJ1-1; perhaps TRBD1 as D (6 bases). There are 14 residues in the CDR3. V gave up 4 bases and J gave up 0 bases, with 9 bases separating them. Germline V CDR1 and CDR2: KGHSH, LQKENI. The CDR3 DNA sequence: TGTGCCAGCTCACTCGACAGGCTGAACACTGAAGCTTTCTTT. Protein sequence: CASSLDRLNTEAFF.

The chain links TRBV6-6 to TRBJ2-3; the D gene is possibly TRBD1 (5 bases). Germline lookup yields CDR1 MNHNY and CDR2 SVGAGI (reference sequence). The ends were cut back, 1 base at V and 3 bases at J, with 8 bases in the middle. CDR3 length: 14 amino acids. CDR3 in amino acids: CASSYYRQTDTQYF. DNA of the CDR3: TGTGCCAGCAGTTACTACCGACAGACAGATACGCAGTATTTT.

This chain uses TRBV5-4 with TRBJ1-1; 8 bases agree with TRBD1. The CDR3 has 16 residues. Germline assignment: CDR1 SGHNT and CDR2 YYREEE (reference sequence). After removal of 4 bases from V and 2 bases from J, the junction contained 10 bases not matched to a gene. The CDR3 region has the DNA TGTGCCAGCAGCGGGTGGACAGGGTACGGAAACACTGAAGCTTTCTTT. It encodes CASSGWTGYGNTEAFF.

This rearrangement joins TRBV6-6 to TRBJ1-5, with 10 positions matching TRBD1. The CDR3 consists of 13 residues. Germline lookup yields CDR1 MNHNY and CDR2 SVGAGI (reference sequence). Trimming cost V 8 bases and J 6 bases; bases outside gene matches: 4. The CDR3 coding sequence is TGTGCCAGCCTAGGGACAGGGGCTCAGCCCCAGCATTTT. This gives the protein CASLGTGAQPQHF.

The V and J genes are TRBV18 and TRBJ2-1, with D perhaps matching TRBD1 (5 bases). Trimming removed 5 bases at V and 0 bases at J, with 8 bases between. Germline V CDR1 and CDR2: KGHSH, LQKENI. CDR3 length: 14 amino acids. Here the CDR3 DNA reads TGTGCCAGCTCAGACAGAAGCTCCTACAATGAGCAGTTCTTC. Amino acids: CASSDRSSYNEQFF.

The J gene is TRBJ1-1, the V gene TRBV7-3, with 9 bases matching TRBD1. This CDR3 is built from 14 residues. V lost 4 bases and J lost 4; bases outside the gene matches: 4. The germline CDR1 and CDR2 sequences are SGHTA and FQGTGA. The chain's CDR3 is CASSSGQGTTEAFF. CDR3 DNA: TGTGCCAGCAGCTCGGGACAGGGCACCACTGAAGCTTTCTTT.